A single sample is the source of the 11 T cell receptor beta chains below, sequenced in a study of blood T cell repertoires in COVID-19. Profiling relied on immunoSEQ multiplex PCR, and the TCRdb table lists in-frame clones only, not all of them. The sample lists approximately 140,000 clones; 84% were seen once. Material: peripheral blood. The receptors stem from a man in his 60s with acute or convalescent COVID-19.

This clone was counted once. This sequence joins TRBV27 and TRBJ1-4, with TRBD1 identical over 10 bases. V trimming: 5 bases; J trimming: 7 bases; junction bases outside the gene matches: 4. The V gene's germline CDR1 is MNHEY and CDR2 SMNVEV (reference sequence). The CDR3 is 14 amino acids. CDR3 DNA sequence: TGTGCCAGCAGTAGACAGGGGGCAGTTGAAAAACTGTTTTTT. It is translated as CASSRQGAVEKLFF.

The chain uses TRBV27 and TRBJ2-3, with D possibly TRBD1 on 7 matching bases. V was shortened by 5 bases and J by 0 bases, with 12 bases between the two germline ends. This CDR3 spans 15 amino acids. The germline CDR1 and CDR2 sequences are MNHEY and SMNVEV (reference sequence). CDR3 sequence reads: CASSPRDRSTDTQYF. The CDR3 DNA follows: TGTGCCAGCAGTCCGCGGGACAGAAGCACAGATACGCAGTATTTT.

V usage is TRBV7-7 and J usage is TRBJ2-1, with TRBD1 matching over 8 bases. This CDR3 has 14 residues. The trim removed 5 bases at V and 8 bases at J, leaving 8 bases unmatched. Germline lookup yields CDR1 SSHAT and CDR2 FNYEAQ (reference sequence). The CDR3 sequence is CASSQMDRVDEQFF. In nucleotides, the CDR3 is TGTGCCAGCAGCCAGATGGACAGGGTTGATGAGCAGTTCTTC.

This rearrangement joins TRBV5-6 to TRBJ2-7, with D unresolved. The CDR3 consists of 14 residues. Germline V gene sequence: CDR1 SGHDT, CDR2 YYEEEE. The V end lost 4 bases, the J end lost 4 bases, and 15 bases lay between the germline ends. This CDR3 is CASSPTPFDYEQYF. For the CDR3, the DNA is TGTGCCAGCAGCCCGACACCTTTTGATTACGAGCAGTACTTC.

This clone was seen a single time. The chain recombines TRBV5-1 with TRBJ2-3; tentative D call: TRBD2 (6 bases). Trimming took 4 bases from V and 4 from J, leaving 13 bases between them. Per the germline V gene, CDR1 is SGHRS and CDR2 is YFSETQ. The CDR3 contains 14 residues. The CDR3 DNA is TGCGCCAGCAGCCTCTCGCGGGGCGCAGATACGCAGTATTTT. It encodes CASSLSRGADTQYF.

This chain links TRBV7-2 with TRBJ1-2, with D possibly matching TRBD1 (5 bases). The ends were cut back, 7 bases at V and 0 bases at J, with 9 bases in the middle. There are 13 residues in the CDR3. Per germline, CDR1 SGHTA and CDR2 FQGNSA. The CDR3 loop is CASTGGANYGYTF. CDR3 coding DNA: TGTGCCAGCACTGGGGGGGCTAACTATGGCTACACCTTC.

V usage is TRBV19 and J usage is TRBJ2-4; D unclear. Trimming left V 6 bases short and J 5 bases short, with 14 bases between. CDR1 and CDR2 (germline): LNHDA, SQIVND (reference sequence). The CDR3 has 14 residues. For the CDR3, the DNA is TGTGCCAGTAGCCCTCCCTCTACGGAAAACATTCAGTACTTC. Its protein product is CASSPPSTENIQYF.

V usage is TRBV13 and J usage is TRBJ2-2, with 14 bases aligning to TRBD2. The V segment lost 5 bases and the J segment 3 bases; nucleotides outside the gene matches: 14. This CDR3 comprises 20 residues. In germline, CDR1 is PRHDT, CDR2 FYEKMQ (reference sequence). The CDR3 reads CASSPETGLAGVKDTGELFF. DNA for the CDR3: TGTGCCAGCAGCCCTGAAACGGGACTAGCGGGAGTAAAGGACACCGGGGAGCTGTTTTTT.

This clone appeared a few times. The chain combines TRBV30 with TRBJ1-2, with D maybe TRBD1 (5 bases). V lost 2 bases to trimming and J lost 1 base, with 8 bases between them. The CDR3 has 13 residues. The germline V gene has CDR1 GTSNPN and CDR2 SVGIG (reference sequence). CDR3 sequence (DNA): TGTGCCTGGAGTACAGGAATTAACTATGGCTACACCTTC. Residues: CAWSTGINYGYTF.

The CDR3 region has the DNA TGTGCCAGCAGTGACCGGGGGAGCACGGGGACCCAGTACTTC. Translation: CASSDRGSTGTQYF. The chain has TRBV2 and TRBJ2-5; D may be TRBD2 (6 bases). CDR3 length equals 14 residues. V was cut by 3 bases and J by 7 bases, with 15 bases left in between. CDR1 and CDR2 (germline): SNHLY, FYNNEI.

V usage is TRBV10-3 and J usage is TRBJ2-7, with D unclear. V was shortened by 6 bases and J by 11 bases, with 20 bases between the two germline ends. Germline CDR1 and CDR2: ENHRY and SYGVKD. The CDR3 runs 13 residues. The CDR3 spells CAIRGGLAEPKYF. CDR3 nucleotide sequence: TGTGCCATCAGAGGCGGCTTGGCTGAGCCAAAGTACTTC.